The rows below give T cell receptor beta chains drawn from one sample of a study of blood T cell repertoires in COVID-19. Assay: immunoSEQ multiplex PCR; the TCRdb copy retains only in-frame clones and omits some. The repertoire holds 100,000 to 150,000 clones, with over 80% as singletons. Input material: peripheral blood. Receptor source: a man in his fifties with active COVID-19. The CDR3 runs from the conserved cysteine through the conserved F or W. D genes are given only for firm matches. Only part of the rows carry a size: once, few, many, or a class if the clone is expanded.

d_gene | abundance | j_gene | v_gene | CDR3aa | CDR3nt
TRBD1 | . | TRBJ1-5 | TRBV19 | CASRDRYNQPQHF | TGTGCCAGCCGGGACAGGTACAATCAGCCCCAGCATTTT
TRBD2 | . | TRBJ2-7 | TRBV10-3 | CAISESDGGSSYEQYF | TGTGCCATCAGTGAGAGCGACGGGGGGAGCTCCTACGAGCAGTACTTC
. | . | TRBJ2-4 | TRBV9 | CASSVDRAKNIQYF | TGTGCCAGCAGCGTAGACAGGGCCAAAAACATTCAGTACTTC
TRBD1 | . | TRBJ1-5 | TRBV30 | CAWSVGVYRGGKSNQPQHF | TGTGCCTGGAGTGTAGGTGTCTACAGGGGGGGCAAAAGCAATCAGCCCCAGCATTTT
TRBD1 | . | TRBJ1-5 | TRBV7-2 | CASSFTGGNQPQHF | TGTGCCAGCAGCTTCACAGGGGGCAATCAGCCCCAGCATTTT
TRBD2 | . | TRBJ2-1 | TRBV6-5 | CASSYPSGGAYNEQFF | TGTGCCAGCAGTTACCCTAGCGGGGGGGCCTACAATGAGCAGTTCTTC
. | once | TRBJ2-5 | TRBV7-9 | CASSDGQETQYF | TGTGCCAGCAGCGATGGCCAGGAGACCCAGTACTTC
. | . | TRBJ1-6 | TRBV23-1 | CASSQSQESRSPLHF | TGCGCCAGCAGTCAATCCCAGGAAAGTCGGTCACCCCTCCACTTT
. | . | TRBJ1-1 | TRBV10-3 | CAISDQGRNTEAFF | TGTGCCATCAGTGATCAGGGGCGAAACACTGAAGCTTTCTTT
. | . | TRBJ2-3 | TRBV9 | CASSVEAPLQGPDTQYF | TGTGCCAGCAGCGTAGAGGCCCCATTACAGGGACCAGATACGCAGTATTTT
. | . | TRBJ1-2 | TRBV6-6 | CASSLDWGAGYGYTF | TGTGCCAGCAGTCTTGATTGGGGCGCCGGCTATGGCTACACCTTC
. | . | TRBJ1-2 | TRBV19 | CASSKSWDITSYNYGYTF | TGTGCCAGTAGCAAGAGCTGGGACATCACCTCCTATAACTATGGCTACACCTTC
. | . | TRBJ1-2 | TRBV6-5 | CASSPYRALYTF | TGTGCCAGCAGCCCCTACAGGGCACTGTACACCTTC
. | . | TRBJ1-5 | TRBV10-3 | CAIRGQSNQPQHF | TGTGCCATCAGAGGACAAAGCAATCAGCCCCAGCATTTT
. | . | TRBJ2-3 | TRBV7-3 | CASSLIPVSSTDTQYF | TGTGCCAGCAGCTTAATCCCGGTATCGAGCACAGATACGCAGTATTTT
TRBD1 | . | TRBJ2-7 | TRBV5-6 | CASSWDRGYEQYF | TGTGCCAGCAGCTGGGACAGGGGGTACGAGCAGTACTTC
. | . | TRBJ2-4 | TRBV14 | CASSQVLEAMKQGLAKNIQYF | TGTGCCAGCAGCCAAGTCTTGGAGGCAATGAAACAGGGTCTAGCCAAAAACATTCAGTACTTC
TRBD1 | once | TRBJ1-1 | TRBV11-2 | CASSSRPGTDNTEAFF | TGTGCCAGCAGCTCACGGCCCGGGACAGATAACACTGAAGCTTTCTTT
TRBD1 | . | TRBJ1-3 | TRBV27 | CASSSDRVSGNTIYF | TGTGCCAGCAGTTCAGACAGGGTCTCTGGAAACACCATATATTTT
TRBD1 | . | TRBJ1-2 | TRBV7-9 | CASSPAVGQGNYGYTF | TGTGCCAGCAGCCCCGCTGTGGGACAGGGAAACTATGGCTACACCTTC
TRBD1 | . | TRBJ2-2 | TRBV9 | CASSPGQGANTGELFF | TGTGCCAGCAGCCCCGGACAGGGGGCCAACACCGGGGAGCTGTTTTTT
TRBD1 | . | TRBJ1-5 | TRBV6-5 | CARQGCYQPQHF | TGTGCCAGACAGGGGTGCTATCAGCCCCAGCATTTT
TRBD2 | . | TRBJ2-7 | TRBV7-2 | CASSLGTSGLGEQYF | TGTGCCAGCAGCTTGGGTACTAGCGGTCTTGGGGAGCAGTACTTC
. | . | TRBJ1-6 | TRBV9 | CASSGGQGSRPLHF | TGTGCCAGTTCGGGAGGGCAGGGGTCACGGCCCCTCCACTTT
. | many | TRBJ2-3 | TRBV7-9 | CATARTPTSLADTQYF | TGTGCCACAGCCCGGACTCCGACTAGTCTTGCGGATACGCAGTATTTT
. | . | TRBJ1-5 | TRBV19 | CASSPTQVGRNQPQHF | TGTGCCAGTAGTCCCACACAGGTCGGTCGAAATCAGCCCCAGCATTTT
TRBD1 | . | TRBJ1-1 | TRBV2 | CASRYRDSQNTEAFF | TGTGCCAGCAGGTATAGGGACAGTCAGAACACTGAAGCTTTCTTT
TRBD2 | . | TRBJ2-1 | TRBV24-1 | CATSPTSGGQVDEQFF | TGTGCCACCAGTCCGACTAGCGGGGGGCAGGTGGATGAGCAGTTCTTC
. | . | TRBJ1-4 | TRBV30 | CAWSVQGTGTNEKLFF | TGTGCCTGGAGTGTACAGGGTACAGGAACTAATGAAAAACTGTTTTTT
TRBD1 | . | TRBJ2-1 | TRBV6-5 | CASSYRDRPYNEQFF | TGTGCCAGCAGTTACCGGGACAGGCCCTACAATGAGCAGTTCTTC
. | . | TRBJ1-6 | TRBV3-1/TRBV3-2 | CASSQGPGFSPLHF | TGTGCCAGCAGCCAAGGGCCAGGGTTTTCACCCCTCCACTTT
TRBD1 | few | TRBJ1-6 | TRBV15 | CATSRPDRGGSPLHF | TGTGCCACCAGCAGACCTGACAGGGGAGGCTCACCCCTCCACTTT
TRBD2 | . | TRBJ2-1 | TRBV5-5 | CASSLLAGGRDEQFF | TGTGCCAGCAGCTTGCTCGCGGGGGGGCGCGATGAGCAGTTCTTC
TRBD1 | . | TRBJ2-1 | TRBV7-3 | CASSSGTGNEQFF | TGTGCCAGCAGCTCAGGGACAGGGAATGAGCAATTCTTC
. | . | TRBJ1-1 | TRBV6-6 | CASSFPPGGEGTEAFF | TGTGCCAGCAGTTTTCCCCCGGGCGGGGAGGGCACTGAAGCTTTCTTT
TRBD2 | . | TRBJ2-3 | TRBV19 | CASSTNSGGPTDTQYF | TGTGCCAGTAGTACCAATAGCGGGGGGCCCACAGATACGCAGTATTTT
TRBD1 | . | TRBJ2-7 | TRBV5-8 | CASNRGQGTYEQYF | TGTGCCAGCAACCGAGGACAGGGTACCTACGAGCAGTACTTC
. | . | TRBJ2-1 | TRBV4-1 | CASSQDKTGPSGYNEQFF | TGCGCCAGCAGCCAAGATAAGACAGGCCCTTCGGGCTACAATGAGCAGTTCTTC
TRBD2 | . | TRBJ2-5 | TRBV18 | CASSQRGLAGGETQYF | TGTGCCAGCTCCCAAAGGGGACTAGCTGGGGGAGAGACCCAGTACTTC
TRBD1 | . | TRBJ1-6 | TRBV30 | CAWTSRQGSSPLHF | TGTGCCTGGACCTCCCGACAGGGGTCCTCACCCCTCCACTTT
. | . | TRBJ2-1 | TRBV5-1 | CASSLEGAADNEQFF | TGCGCCAGCAGCTTGGAAGGGGCAGCAGACAATGAGCAGTTCTTC
. | . | TRBJ1-3 | TRBV7-2 | CASSLRGGTSGNTIYF | TGTGCCAGCAGCTTGAGGGGGGGAACCTCTGGAAACACCATATATTTT
TRBD2 | once | TRBJ2-7 | TRBV7-2 | CASSWVGGEQYF | TGTGCCAGCAGCTGGGTCGGGGGGGAGCAGTACTTC
TRBD2 | . | TRBJ2-2 | TRBV2 | CASALAGPNTGELFF | TGTGCCAGCGCACTAGCGGGGCCGAACACCGGGGAGCTGTTTTTT
. | few | TRBJ1-5 | TRBV7-3 | CASSPQPGQPQHF | TGTGCCAGCAGCCCGCAGCCGGGGCAGCCCCAGCATTTT
. | . | TRBJ2-1 | TRBV2 | CASRTLIRSEEQFF | TGTGCCAGCAGGACCCTAATCCGGAGCGAGGAGCAGTTCTTC
TRBD1 | . | TRBJ1-1 | TRBV6-2/TRBV6-3 | CASRPRQGKAFF | TGTGCCAGCAGACCTCGACAGGGGAAAGCTTTCTTT
. | once | TRBJ1-5 | TRBV18 | CASSPGSTGINQPQHF | TGTGCCAGCTCCCCTGGGAGTACAGGGATCAATCAGCCCCAGCATTTT
TRBD2 | . | TRBJ2-1 | TRBV7-3 | CASSERLAGGSEQFF | TGTGCCAGCAGCGAACGACTAGCGGGGGGATCTGAGCAGTTCTTC
TRBD1 | . | TRBJ1-4 | TRBV30 | CAWSPPGQGAAANEKLFF | TGTGCCTGGAGTCCCCCCGGACAGGGGGCGGCGGCTAATGAAAAACTGTTTTTT
. | . | TRBJ2-3 | TRBV2 | CASSRGNLRYTDTQYF | TGTGCCAGCAGTCGAGGAAACCTGAGATACACAGATACGCAGTATTTT
. | . | TRBJ1-1 | TRBV11-2 | CASSFSSEAFF | TGTGCCAGCAGCTTTTCCTCTGAAGCTTTCTTT